This entry is about one T cell receptor beta chain. Its antigen remains unidentified. This entry belongs to a study of cytomegalovirus exposure and HLA in healthy donors. Study results and limitations: TCR beta chains numbering approximately 150 were designated cytomegalovirus-associated. Highly shared variants forming one cluster were likely a sequencing artifact. TCR beta chains associated with HLA were, in a later analysis, more clonally expanded than equally common others. CMV serostatus was the sole immune exposure data available.

PCR involved 60 Vbeta and 13 Jbeta primers. TCRdb keeps only in-frame clones here, not all; method: immunoSEQ multiplex PCR. The repertoire holds approximately 130,000 clones, with approximately 87% as singletons. CDR3 size: 15 residues. Looked up from germline, CDR1 is SNHLY and CDR2 is FYNNEI. V was trimmed by 1 base and J by 4 bases, leaving 13 bases between them. This chain joins TRBV2 and TRBJ1-2, with D tentatively TRBD1 (6 bases). The clonotype originates from a man aged 35 to 55 in good health and CMV-seronegative. The sample comprised PBMCs. The CDR3 loop is CASSEGSGGAYGYTF. The CDR3 DNA reads as TGTGCCAGCAGTGAAGGTTCCGGGGGGGCCTATGGCTACACCTTC.